These 25 T cell receptor beta chains originate from one sample sequenced in a study of cytomegalovirus exposure and HLA in healthy donors. The primer mix had 60 Vbeta and 13 Jbeta primers. Sequenced by immunoSEQ multiplex PCR; TCRdb stores in-frame clones only, minus some. The sample includes 150,000 to 250,000 clones, almost 85% seen only once; the top ten take 2.3%. Source material: PBMCs. The receptors shown here come from a woman in her fifties or sixties in good health and CMV-seronegative.

The rearrangement links TRBV28 to TRBJ2-7; no reliable D call. This CDR3 has 14 residues. From germline, CDR1 is MDHEN and CDR2 SYDVKM. V lost 5 bases, J lost 3 bases, and 14 bases lay in between. CDR3 sequence reads: CASSIPGGDYEQYF. The CDR3 DNA follows: TGTGCCAGCAGTATCCCGGGTGGAGACTACGAGCAGTACTTC.

This clone has a handful of counts. The V call is TRBV4-1, the J call TRBJ2-2, with TRBD2 matching 12 bases. The V gene end was trimmed by 4 bases and the J gene end by 6 bases; junction bases not matched to a gene: 6. Germline CDR1 is MGHRA and CDR2 is YSYEKL. This CDR3 is built from 16 residues. CDR3 coding DNA: TGCGCCAGCAGCCGTCTAGCGGGAGGGCAGGCCGGGGAGCTGTTTTTT. Protein sequence: CASSRLAGGQAGELFF.

The chain links TRBV2 to TRBJ1-4, with 8 bases lining up with TRBD1. This CDR3 is built from 14 residues. Per the germline V gene, CDR1 is SNHLY and CDR2 is FYNNEI. Trimming cost V 3 bases and J 6 bases; bases outside gene matches: 3. CDR3 residues: CASSEDRVDEKLFF. CDR3 bases: TGTGCCAGCAGTGAGGACAGGGTGGATGAAAAACTGTTTTTT.

The V call is TRBV10-3, the J call TRBJ2-7, with TRBD2 as a possible D gene (5 bases). Germline-derived CDR1 and CDR2 are ENHRY and SYGVKD. The CDR3 has 16 amino acids. V lost 3 bases and J 3 bases, leaving 18 bases between the germline ends. The CDR3 loop reads CAISDPTSGGIYEQYF. The CDR3 DNA sequence: TGTGCCATCAGTGATCCTACTAGTGGAGGAATCTACGAGCAGTACTTC.

The chain uses TRBV5-1 and TRBJ2-1, with 7 bases that match TRBD2. The junction had 8 bases not matched to a gene; V was cut back by 1 base and J by 7 bases. Germline CDR1 and CDR2: SGHRS and YFSETQ. The CDR3 is 15 amino acids. CDR3 in amino acids: CASSLMSGKGNEQFF. In DNA, the CDR3 is TGCGCCAGCAGCTTGATGAGCGGGAAGGGAAATGAGCAGTTCTTC.

To note about this clone: The sample has other DNA sequences that encode this CDR3 too. The CDR3 loop is CASSLQGGNTEAFF. The CDR3 region has the DNA TGTGCCAGTAGCCTCCAAGGAGGGAACACTGAAGCTTTCTTT. The V call is TRBV19, the J call TRBJ1-1, with D unclear. The germline V and J ends were trimmed by 6 bases and 1 base, with 12 bases remaining between them. CDR1 and CDR2 (germline): LNHDA, SQIVND (reference sequence). The CDR3 consists of 14 residues.

This clone has more than one count but fewer than ten. V and J are TRBV29-1 and TRBJ1-4; 10 bases map to TRBD1. CDR3 length: 15 amino acids. The V gene end was trimmed by 6 bases and the J gene end by 7 bases; junction bases not matched to a gene: 11. Germline V gene data show CDR1 as SQVTM and CDR2 as ANQGSEA. CDR3 DNA sequence: TGCAGCGTGGTAAATCCGGGACAGGGGACTGAAAAACTGTTTTTT. This gives the protein CSVVNPGQGTEKLFF. The complete variable domain, with remaining parts taken from reference TRBV29-1 and TRBJ1-4, reads SAVISQKPSRDICQRGTSLTIQCQVDSQVTMMFWYRQQPGQSLTLIATANQGSEATYESGFVIDKFPISRPNLTFSTLTVSNMSPEDSSIYLCSVVNPGQGTEKLFFGSGTQLSVL.

This chain joins TRBV4-1 and TRBJ2-1, with TRBD2 identical over 12 bases. J was trimmed by 8 bases and V by 2 bases; bases with no gene match: 13. CDR3 length equals 18 residues. Germline V CDR1 and CDR2: MGHRA, YSYEKL. The CDR3 here is CASSQSPSLAGGPDEQFF. DNA for the CDR3: TGCGCCAGCAGCCAATCCCCCTCTCTAGCGGGAGGGCCTGATGAGCAGTTCTTC.

The chain recombines TRBV5-1 with TRBJ1-4; 10 bases agree with TRBD1. CDR3 size: 15 residues. CDR1 and CDR2 from the germline V gene are SGHRS and YFSETQ. V was pared by 4 bases and J by 3 bases, with 3 bases of the junction left unmatched. The CDR3 DNA reads as TGCGCCAGCAGCGACAGGGGGCTGGCTAATGAAAAACTGTTTTTT. The encoded protein is CASSDRGLANEKLFF.

This clone was counted between two and nine times. The V and J genes are TRBV28 and TRBJ1-5, with D unresolved. CDR1 and CDR2 (germline): MDHEN, SYDVKM. The V and J ends lost 2 bases and 5 bases respectively, with 7 bases between them. The CDR3 totals 13 residues. The CDR3: CASSLNTYQPQHF. CDR3 sequence (DNA): TGTGCCAGCAGTTTAAACACGTATCAGCCCCAGCATTTT. Filled out from reference TRBV28 and TRBJ1-5, the complete variable domain reads DVKVTQSSRYLVKRTGEKVFLECVQDMDHENMFWYRQDPGLGLRLIYFSYDVKMKEKGDIPEGYSVSREKKERFSLILESASTNQTSMYLCASSLNTYQPQHFGDGTRLSIL.

The rearrangement links TRBV18 to TRBJ2-1, with 7 bases fitting TRBD2. The V gene's germline CDR1 is KGHSH and CDR2 LQKENI. The CDR3 loop spans 16 amino acids. The ends lost 5 bases at V and 0 bases at J; junction bases unmatched: 7. In nucleotides, the CDR3 is TGTGCCAGCTCAGCGGGAGATGGCGGCTCCTACAATGAGCAGTTCTTC. The encoded protein is CASSAGDGGSYNEQFF.

This rearrangement joins TRBV11-2 to TRBJ2-7; 11 bases are shared with TRBD2. V trimming: 0 bases; J trimming: 7 bases; junction bases outside the gene matches: 14. Germline assignment: CDR1 SGHAT and CDR2 FQNNGV. The CDR3 contains 18 residues. The CDR3 sequence is CASSLDGASGRISREQYF. Here the CDR3 DNA reads TGTGCCAGCAGCTTAGATGGTGCTAGCGGGAGGATATCGAGGGAGCAGTACTTC.

This chain joins TRBV6-5 and TRBJ1-1, with TRBD1 as a possible D gene (6 bases). The length of the CDR3 is 12 residues. Germline CDR1 reads MNHEY; CDR2 reads SVGAGI. The ends were cut back, 8 bases at V and 6 bases at J, with 13 bases in the middle. The CDR3 sequence: CASSRGSAEAFF. CDR3 nucleotides: TGTGCCAGCTCAAGGGGGTCCGCTGAAGCTTTCTTT.

The rearrangement links TRBV11-3 to TRBJ2-1, with D hard to call. The V gene lost 3 bases and the J gene lost 9 bases, with 18 bases spanning the gap. The CDR3 consists of 15 residues. The germline gives CDR1 SGHNT, CDR2 YENEEA. The CDR3 DNA is TGTGCCAGCAGCTTGGATTCGCTAGTCTCGGGTGAGCAGTTCTTC. It encodes CASSLDSLVSGEQFF.

The chain joins TRBV6-1 to TRBJ1-1; D not certain. V was trimmed by 8 bases and J by 3 bases, leaving 16 bases between them. CDR1 and CDR2 (germline): MNHNS, SASEGT. This CDR3 has 14 residues. The CDR3 protein is CASEGWGGDTEAFF. CDR3 nucleotides: TGTGCCAGCGAGGGCTGGGGAGGAGACACTGAAGCTTTCTTT.

V usage is TRBV7-6 and J usage is TRBJ2-7; TRBD1 aligns across 11 bases. V dropped 3 bases and J dropped 4; count of bases not matched to a gene: 5. Germline CDR1 is SGHVS and CDR2 is FNYEAQ. This CDR3 comprises 15 residues. The CDR3 loop is CASSFSGTGGYEQYF. The CDR3 DNA follows: TGTGCCAGCAGCTTTTCCGGGACAGGGGGGTACGAGCAGTACTTC. Drawing the rest from reference TRBV7-6 and TRBJ2-7, the complete variable domain is GAGVSQSPRYKVTKRGQDVALRCDPISGHVSLYWYRQALGQGPEFLTYFNYEAQQDKSGLPNDRFSAERPEGSISTLTIQRTEQRDSAMYRCASSFSGTGGYEQYFGPGTRLTVT.

The chain couples TRBV27 to TRBJ1-6, with TRBD1 matching 7 bases. This CDR3 spans 14 amino acids. In germline, CDR1 is MNHEY, CDR2 SMNVEV (reference sequence). V trimming: 3 bases; J trimming: 10 bases; junction bases outside the gene matches: 6. CDR3 nucleotides: TGTGCCAGCAGTTTCCGACAGGGTAACTCACCCCTCCACTTT. Translation gives CASSFRQGNSPLHF.

The V call is TRBV9, the J call TRBJ2-3, with D possibly being TRBD2 (5 bases). V was pared by 6 bases and J by 0 bases, with 11 bases between. The CDR3 covers 14 residues. Germline CDR1 SGDLS, CDR2 YYNGEE. CDR3 coding DNA: TGTGCCAGCACGAGCGGTAGTAGCACAGATACGCAGTATTTT. This translates into CASTSGSSTDTQYF.

This clone was counted once. This chain connects TRBV5-1 to TRBJ2-7; no clear D. Germline assignment: CDR1 SGHRS and CDR2 YFSETQ. The V gene lost 1 base and the J gene lost 5 bases, with 13 bases spanning the gap. CDR3 length: 14 amino acids. CDR3 in amino acids: CASSLWPAADEQYF. DNA of the CDR3: TGCGCCAGCAGCTTGTGGCCCGCCGCCGACGAGCAGTACTTC.

A single count supports this clone. The V gene is TRBV7-9, the J gene TRBJ1-1; D is undetermined. Trimming shortened V by 5 bases and J by 4 bases, and 20 bases separated the two germline ends. CDR3 size: 16 residues. Germline lookup yields CDR1 SEHNR and CDR2 FQNEAQ (reference sequence). The CDR3 coding sequence is TGTGCCAGCAGCACGACGGGCCTCCGCGGGAGCACTGAAGCTTTCTTT. Translation gives CASSTTGLRGSTEAFF.

The chain uses TRBV5-6 and TRBJ2-1, with 14 bases matching TRBD2. Germline assignment: CDR1 SGHDT and CDR2 YYEEEE. Trimming cost V 4 bases and J 8 bases; bases outside gene matches: 5. This CDR3 contains 15 residues. The CDR3, as DNA: TGTGCCAGCAGCGAGGGACTAGCGGGAGTCGATGAGCAGTTCTTC. Its protein product is CASSEGLAGVDEQFF.

V and J are TRBV6-1 and TRBJ2-7; 11 bases are a match to TRBD1. The CDR3 is 15 amino acids. V was clipped by 4 bases and J by 3 bases; unmatched bases: 5. CDR1 is MNHNS, CDR2 SASEGT, per germline. CDR3 region: CASSGSGTGGYEQYF. In DNA form, the CDR3 reads TGTGCCAGCAGTGGGTCCGGGACAGGGGGCTACGAGCAGTACTTC.

This clone has just a few counts. The gene calls are TRBV6-4 and TRBJ2-7; 11 nucleotides agree with TRBD1. V was pared by 0 bases and J by 3 bases, with 1 base of the junction left unmatched. This CDR3 is 15 amino acids long. Germline assignment: CDR1 MRHNA and CDR2 SNTAGT. The CDR3, as DNA: TGTGCCAGCAGTGACTCCGGGACAGGGGGCTACGAGCAGTACTTC. This encodes CASSDSGTGGYEQYF.

V gene TRBV2 combines with J gene TRBJ2-1; D unclear. The V gene's germline CDR1 is SNHLY and CDR2 FYNNEI. V shed 4 bases and J shed 9 bases, with 16 bases lying between them. The CDR3 is made up of 14 amino acids. The chain's CDR3 is CASSVMGLGGEQFF. In DNA form, the CDR3 reads TGTGCCAGCAGTGTTATGGGCCTGGGTGGTGAGCAGTTCTTC.

The chain is built from TRBV6-4 and TRBJ1-2; 9 nucleotides line up with TRBD1. V lost 10 bases and J lost 4; bases outside the gene matches: 10. The CDR3 is 14 amino acids. The germline V gene encodes CDR1 MRHNA and CDR2 SNTAGT. CDR3 coding DNA: TGTGCCACCAAACCGGGACAGGGACTCTATGGCTACACCTTC. Its translation is CATKPGQGLYGYTF.